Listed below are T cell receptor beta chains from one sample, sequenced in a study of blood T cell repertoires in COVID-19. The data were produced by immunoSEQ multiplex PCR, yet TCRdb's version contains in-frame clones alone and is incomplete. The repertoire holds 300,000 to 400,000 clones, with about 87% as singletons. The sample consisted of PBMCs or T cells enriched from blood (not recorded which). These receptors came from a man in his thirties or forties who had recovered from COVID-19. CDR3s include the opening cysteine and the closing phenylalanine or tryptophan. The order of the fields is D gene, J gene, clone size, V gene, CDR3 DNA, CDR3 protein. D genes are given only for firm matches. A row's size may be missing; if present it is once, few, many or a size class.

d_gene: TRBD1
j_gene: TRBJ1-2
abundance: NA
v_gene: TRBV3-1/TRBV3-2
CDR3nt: TGTGCCAGCAGCCAAGAAGGGGCCGGGACAGGGGGCCTTCATGGCTACACCTTC
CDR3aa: CASSQEGAGTGGLHGYTF

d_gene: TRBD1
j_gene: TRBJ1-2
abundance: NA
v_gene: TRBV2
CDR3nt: TGTGCCAGCACCCCGGGACAGGTCTATGGCTACACCTTC
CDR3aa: CASTPGQVYGYTF

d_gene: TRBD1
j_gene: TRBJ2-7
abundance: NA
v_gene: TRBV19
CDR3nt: TGTGCCAGTAGTGACCGGGACAGGGGCTACGAGCAGTACTTC
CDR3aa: CASSDRDRGYEQYF

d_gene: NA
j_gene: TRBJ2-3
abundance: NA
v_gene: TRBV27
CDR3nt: TGTGCCAGCAACCCCGGCCGGCAGGTCAGCACAGATACGCAGTATTTT
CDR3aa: CASNPGRQVSTDTQYF

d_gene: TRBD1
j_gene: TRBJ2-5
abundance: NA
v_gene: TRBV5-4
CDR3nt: TGTGCCAGCAGCTTGGGGACAGGGGGGGAGACCCAGTACTTC
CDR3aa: CASSLGTGGETQYF

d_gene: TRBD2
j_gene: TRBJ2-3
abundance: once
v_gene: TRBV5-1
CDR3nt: TGCGCCAGCAGCTTGGGCGGGGGTTCCCCAGATACGCAGTATTTT
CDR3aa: CASSLGGGSPDTQYF

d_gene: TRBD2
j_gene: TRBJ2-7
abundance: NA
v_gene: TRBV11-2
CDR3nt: TGTGCCAGCAGCTTTGAACTAGCGGGCTCCGAGCAGTACTTC
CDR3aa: CASSFELAGSEQYF

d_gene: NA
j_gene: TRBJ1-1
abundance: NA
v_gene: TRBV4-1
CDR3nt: TGCGCCAGCAGCCACACGGGGACAGAAGCTTTCTTT
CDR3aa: CASSHTGTEAFF

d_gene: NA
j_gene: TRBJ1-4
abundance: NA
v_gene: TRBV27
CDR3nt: TGTGCCAGCAGTTTTCTCCAGGGTAATGAAAAACTGTTTTTT
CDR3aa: CASSFLQGNEKLFF

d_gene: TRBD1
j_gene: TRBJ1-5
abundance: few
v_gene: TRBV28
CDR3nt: TGTGCCAGCAGCCTTATACAGCGACCGGACAGGGTAGGTCAGCAGCCCCAGCATTTT
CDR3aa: CASSLIQRPDRVGQQPQHF

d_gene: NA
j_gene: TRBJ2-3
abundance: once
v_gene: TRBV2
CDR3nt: TGTGCCAGCAGTTCAGGGTTGGGGTCTGATACGCAGTATTTT
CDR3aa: CASSSGLGSDTQYF

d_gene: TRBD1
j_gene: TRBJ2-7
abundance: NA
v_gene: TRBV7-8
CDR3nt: TGTGCCAGCAGCGCAACCGGGACAGGTAGCTCCTACGAGCAGTACTTC
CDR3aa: CASSATGTGSSYEQYF

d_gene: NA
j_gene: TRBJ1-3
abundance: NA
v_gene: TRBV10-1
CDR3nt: TGCGCCAGCAGTCCTGACAATTACGGAAACACCATATATTTT
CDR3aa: CASSPDNYGNTIYF

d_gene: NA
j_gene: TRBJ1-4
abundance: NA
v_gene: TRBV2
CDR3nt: TGTGCCAGCAGAGTTACAGGGACAACTAATGAAAAACTGTTTTTT
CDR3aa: CASRVTGTTNEKLFF

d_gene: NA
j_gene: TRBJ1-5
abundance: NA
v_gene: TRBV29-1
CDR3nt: TGCAGCGTGGGGCAGGGAAATCAGCCCCAGCATTTT
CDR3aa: CSVGQGNQPQHF

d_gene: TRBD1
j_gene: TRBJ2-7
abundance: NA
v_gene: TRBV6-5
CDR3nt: TGTGCCAGCTCCAACTCAGGGGGTCAGTACTTC
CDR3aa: CASSNSGGQYF

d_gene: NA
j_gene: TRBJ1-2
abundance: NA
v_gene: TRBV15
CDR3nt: TGTGCCACCAGCGAGTACAGGGACTATGGCTACACCTTC
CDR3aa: CATSEYRDYGYTF

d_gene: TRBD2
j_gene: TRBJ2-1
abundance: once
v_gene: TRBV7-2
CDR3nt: TGTGCCAGCAGCTTAGAAGCGGGGGGGCAGTTCTTC
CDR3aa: CASSLEAGGQFF

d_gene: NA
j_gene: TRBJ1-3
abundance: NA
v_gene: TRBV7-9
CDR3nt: TGTGCCAGCAGCAGAGACCTCGGGGGGCGAGGATCTGGAAACACCATATATTTT
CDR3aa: CASSRDLGGRGSGNTIYF

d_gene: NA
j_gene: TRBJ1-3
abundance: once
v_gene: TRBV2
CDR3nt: TGTGCCAGCAGCAGCGACAGAGGAAACACCATATATTTT
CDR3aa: CASSSDRGNTIYF

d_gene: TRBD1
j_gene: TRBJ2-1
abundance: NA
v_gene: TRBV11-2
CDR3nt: TGTGCCAGCAGCTCCACCCGGGACAGCCTCTACAATGAGCAGTTCTTC
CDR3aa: CASSSTRDSLYNEQFF

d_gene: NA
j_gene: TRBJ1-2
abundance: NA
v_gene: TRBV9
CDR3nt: TGTGCCAGCAGCGTAGATCTGGGGGCGGGTAATGGCTACACCTTC
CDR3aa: CASSVDLGAGNGYTF

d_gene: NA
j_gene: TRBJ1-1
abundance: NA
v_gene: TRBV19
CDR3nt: TGTGCCAGTAGTATAATTTGGGGGGACCCTGAAGCTTTCTTT
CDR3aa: CASSIIWGDPEAFF

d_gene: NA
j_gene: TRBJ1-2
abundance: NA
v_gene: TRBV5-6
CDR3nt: TGTGCCAGCAGCCCCGGTCTGAGTGGCTACACCTTC
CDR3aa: CASSPGLSGYTF

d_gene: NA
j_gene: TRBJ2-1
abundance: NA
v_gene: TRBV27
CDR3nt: TGTGCCAGCAGGCCGGGGGAAGGTTGGCTTGAGCAGTTCTTC
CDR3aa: CASRPGEGWLEQFF

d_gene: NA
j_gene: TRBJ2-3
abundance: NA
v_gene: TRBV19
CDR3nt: TGTGCCAGTCGTCAGGCAAGCACAGATACGCAGTATTTT
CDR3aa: CASRQASTDTQYF

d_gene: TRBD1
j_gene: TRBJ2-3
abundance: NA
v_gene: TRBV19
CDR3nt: TGTGCCACAAGGGGTTACAGGGGGCTGGATACGCAGTATTTT
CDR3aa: CATRGYRGLDTQYF

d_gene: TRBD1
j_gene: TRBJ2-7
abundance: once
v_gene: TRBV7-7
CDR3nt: TGTGCCAGCAGCGTATCCGGGACAGGGGATGAGCAGTACTTC
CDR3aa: CASSVSGTGDEQYF

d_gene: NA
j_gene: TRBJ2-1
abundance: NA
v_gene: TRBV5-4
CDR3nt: TGTGCCAGCAGCTTGTTGGGGGGGGCAAACGCTGAGCAGTTCTTC
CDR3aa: CASSLLGGANAEQFF

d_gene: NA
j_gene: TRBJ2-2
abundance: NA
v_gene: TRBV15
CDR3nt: TGTGCCACCAGCAGAGATTCCCCGTACACCGGGGAGCTGTTTTTT
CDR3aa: CATSRDSPYTGELFF

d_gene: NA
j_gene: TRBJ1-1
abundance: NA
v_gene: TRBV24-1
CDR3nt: TGTGCCACCAGTGATTCCAGGGGCATAGTCGCTGAAGCTTTCTTT
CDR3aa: CATSDSRGIVAEAFF

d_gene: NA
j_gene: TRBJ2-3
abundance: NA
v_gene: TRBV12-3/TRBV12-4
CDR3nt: TGTGCCAGCAGTTTGACAGGGAGGTATACGCAGTATTTT
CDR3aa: CASSLTGRYTQYF

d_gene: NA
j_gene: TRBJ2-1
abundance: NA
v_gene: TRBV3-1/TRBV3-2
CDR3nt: TGTGCCAGCAGCCCTACAGACCTCACCTATCGCAATGAGCAGTTCTTC
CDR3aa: CASSPTDLTYRNEQFF

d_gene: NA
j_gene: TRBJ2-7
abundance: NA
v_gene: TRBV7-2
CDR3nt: TGTGCCAGCAGCATGCACGGGGAGCAGTACTTC
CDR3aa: CASSMHGEQYF

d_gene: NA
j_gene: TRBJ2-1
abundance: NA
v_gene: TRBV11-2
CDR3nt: TGTGCCAGCAGCTTAGCCGATGGTTCGGGTTATGAGCAGTTCTTC
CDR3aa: CASSLADGSGYEQFF

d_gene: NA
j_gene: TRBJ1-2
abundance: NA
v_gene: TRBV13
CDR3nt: TGTGCCAGCAGCTTAATAGGTCAGGGTGTCGATGGCTACACCTTC
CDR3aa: CASSLIGQGVDGYTF

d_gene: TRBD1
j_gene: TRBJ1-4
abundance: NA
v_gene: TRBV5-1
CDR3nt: TGCGCCAGCAGCCCCCGACAGGGGACGGGAGAAAAACTGTTTTTT
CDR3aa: CASSPRQGTGEKLFF

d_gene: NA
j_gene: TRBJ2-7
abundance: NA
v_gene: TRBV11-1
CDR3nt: TGTGCCAGCAGCTTAGCGGGCCCGGGGGAGCAGTACTTC
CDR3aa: CASSLAGPGEQYF

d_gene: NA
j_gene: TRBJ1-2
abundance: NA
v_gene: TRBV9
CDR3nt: TGTGCCAGCAGCGTCTCGACAGCTAACTATGGCTACACCTTC
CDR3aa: CASSVSTANYGYTF

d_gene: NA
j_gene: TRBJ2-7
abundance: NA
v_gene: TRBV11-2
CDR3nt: TGTGCCAGCAGTCACGGTATGGAGCAGTACTTC
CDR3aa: CASSHGMEQYF

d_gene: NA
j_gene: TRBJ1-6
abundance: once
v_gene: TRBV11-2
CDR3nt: TGTGCCAGCAGCTTAGGGGCAGGGGTGGGATCACCCCTCCACTTT
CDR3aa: CASSLGAGVGSPLHF

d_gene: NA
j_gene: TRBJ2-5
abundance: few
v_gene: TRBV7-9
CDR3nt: TGTGCCAGCAGCTTAGGAGCCTGGACACAAGAGACCCAGTACTTC
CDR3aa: CASSLGAWTQETQYF

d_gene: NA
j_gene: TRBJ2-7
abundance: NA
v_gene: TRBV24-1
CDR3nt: TGTGCCACCAGTGGGTCACAGGGTCCGACGAGCTCCTACGAGCAGTACTTC
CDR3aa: CATSGSQGPTSSYEQYF

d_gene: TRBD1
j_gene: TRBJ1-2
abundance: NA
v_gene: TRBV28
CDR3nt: TGTGCCAGCAGTTATCGGACAGGGGGAATCTATGGCTACACCTTC
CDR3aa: CASSYRTGGIYGYTF

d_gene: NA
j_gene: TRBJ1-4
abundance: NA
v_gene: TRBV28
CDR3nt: TGTGCCAGCAGTCGGGACTATAATGAAAAACTGTTTTTT
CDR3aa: CASSRDYNEKLFF

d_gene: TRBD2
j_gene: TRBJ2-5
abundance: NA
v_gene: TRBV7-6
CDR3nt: TGTGCCAGCAGCAAAGCTTTGAGCGGGGGGTTTACTCTTCAAGAGACCCAGTACTTC
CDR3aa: CASSKALSGGFTLQETQYF

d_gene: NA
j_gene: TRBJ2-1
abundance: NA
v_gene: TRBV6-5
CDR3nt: TGTGCCAGCAGGGGCACCCTTGAGCAGTTCTTC
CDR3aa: CASRGTLEQFF

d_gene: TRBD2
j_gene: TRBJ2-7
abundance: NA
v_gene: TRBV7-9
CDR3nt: TGTGCCAGCAGCCGAAGGACTAGCGGGGCTCAATCCTCCTACGAGCAGTACTTC
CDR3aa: CASSRRTSGAQSSYEQYF

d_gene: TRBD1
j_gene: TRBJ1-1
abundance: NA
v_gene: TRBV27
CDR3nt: TGTGCCAGCAGTGGGACAGGGGTTGGAGCTTTCTTT
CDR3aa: CASSGTGVGAFF

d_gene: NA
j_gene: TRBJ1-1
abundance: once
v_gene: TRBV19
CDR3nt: TGTGCCAGTAGTATAAGGGGGGGGACTGAAGCTTTCTTT
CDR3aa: CASSIRGGTEAFF

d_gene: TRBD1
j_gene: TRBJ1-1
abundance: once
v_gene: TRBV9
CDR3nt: TGTGCCAGCAGCCCGAGGGGACAGGGGACTGAAGCTTTCTTT
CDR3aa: CASSPRGQGTEAFF

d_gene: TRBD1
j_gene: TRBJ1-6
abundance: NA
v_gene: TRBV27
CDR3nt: TGTGCCAGCAGTTTTTCATTAAGGGGGCAGGGGAATTCACCCCTCCACTTT
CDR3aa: CASSFSLRGQGNSPLHF

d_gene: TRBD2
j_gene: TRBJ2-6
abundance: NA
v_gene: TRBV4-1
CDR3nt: TGCGCCAGCAGCCAAGGACTAGCGGGGGGCACTGGGGCCAACGTCCTGACTTTC
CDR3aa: CASSQGLAGGTGANVLTF

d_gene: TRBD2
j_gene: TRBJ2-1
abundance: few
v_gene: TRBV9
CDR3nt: TGTGCCAGCAGCGTAACTCGACTAGCGGGGGCTTACAATGAGCAGTTCTTC
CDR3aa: CASSVTRLAGAYNEQFF

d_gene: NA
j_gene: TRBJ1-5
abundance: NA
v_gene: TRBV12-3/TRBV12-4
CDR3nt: TGTGCCAGCAGTTCTACAGGGAAGCCCCAGCATTTT
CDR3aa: CASSSTGKPQHF